Below are 32 T cell receptor beta chains sequenced from a single sample in a study of blood T cell repertoires in COVID-19. Only in-frame clones appear in the TCRdb table, and some are missing; sequencing was by immunoSEQ multiplex PCR. The sample shows more than 100,000 clones, roughly nine tenths of them seen only once. The material sequenced was peripheral blood. Receptor source: a woman aged 55-75 years with acute or convalescent COVID-19.

This clone occurred once. The rearrangement joins TRBV5-1 to TRBJ2-3; 15 nucleotides match TRBD2. The CDR3 is 18 amino acids. The germline V gene encodes CDR1 SGHRS and CDR2 YFSETQ. V shed 3 bases, J shed 4 bases, and the junction held 9 bases outside the gene matches. The CDR3 DNA sequence: TGCGCCAGCAGCTCGGGACTAGCGGGAGGACCAGTCTCAGATACGCAGTATTTT. This encodes CASSSGLAGGPVSDTQYF. Variable domain in full (rest from reference TRBV5-1 and TRBJ2-3): KAGVTQTPRYLIKTRGQQVTLSCSPISGHRSVSWYQQTPGQGLQFLFEYFSETQRNKGNFPGRFSGRQFSNSRSEMNVSTLELGDSALYLCASSSGLAGGPVSDTQYFGPGTRLTVL.

The rearrangement uses TRBV19 and TRBJ1-2; D may be TRBD1 (6 bases). Germline V lookup: CDR1 LNHDA, CDR2 SQIVND (reference sequence). V lost 4 bases and J 5 bases, leaving 11 bases between the germline ends. This CDR3 is 13 amino acids long. CDR3 protein: CASSTRTEYGYTF. The DNA for the CDR3 is TGTGCCAGTAGTACCAGGACAGAATATGGCTACACCTTC.

The chain links TRBV2 to TRBJ2-5; a possible D gene is TRBD1 (5 bases). The CDR3 sequence is 14 residues long. The germline V gene encodes CDR1 SNHLY and CDR2 FYNNEI. With 6 bases removed from V and 1 base from J, the gap between germline ends came to 12 bases. The CDR3 reads CASSRTLFQETQYF. The CDR3 DNA reads as TGTGCCAGCAGCAGGACACTCTTCCAAGAGACCCAGTACTTC.

The chain couples TRBV18 to TRBJ1-2; TRBD1 matches 8 bases. From germline, CDR1 is KGHSH and CDR2 LQKENI. The V and J ends lost 4 bases and 7 bases, in that order; junction bases with no gene match: 8. This CDR3 region has 14 residues. In DNA, the CDR3 is TGTGCCAGCTCACTGGACAGGGACGCTGTTGGCTACACCTTC. It yields the protein CASSLDRDAVGYTF.

The chain couples TRBV7-9 to TRBJ1-1; no clear D. V shed 5 bases and J shed 4 bases, with 11 bases lying between them. This CDR3 region has 13 residues. From germline, CDR1 is SEHNR and CDR2 FQNEAQ (reference sequence). The CDR3 loop is CASSTEGGTEAFF. Here the CDR3 DNA reads TGTGCCAGCAGCACAGAGGGAGGCACTGAAGCTTTCTTT.

This clone was detected once. This chain links TRBV5-1 with TRBJ2-1; TRBD1 agrees at 10 bases. The trim removed 4 bases at V and 5 bases at J, leaving 6 bases unmatched. The CDR3 extends over 15 amino acids. Germline V CDR1 and CDR2: SGHRS, YFSETQ. CDR3: CASSARDRGHNEQFF. CDR3 nucleotides: TGCGCCAGCAGCGCCCGGGACAGGGGCCACAATGAGCAGTTCTTC.

The genes are TRBV18 and TRBJ2-2, with 8 bases that match TRBD1. Trimming took 4 bases from V and 4 from J; bases not matched to a gene: 8. The CDR3 runs 16 residues. Germline CDR1 and CDR2: KGHSH and LQKENI. CDR3 bases: TGTGCCAGCTCACTCCTCGGGACAGGAGGCACCGGGGAGCTGTTTTTT. Translating gives CASSLLGTGGTGELFF.

In its sample, this clone was seen a few times. The V gene is TRBV5-1, the J gene TRBJ2-7; D possibly corresponds to TRBD2 (5 bases). CDR3 length: 16 residues. V was cut by 4 bases and J by 0 bases, with 17 bases left in between. Germline V CDR1 and CDR2: SGHRS, YFSETQ. The CDR3 DNA reads TGCGCCAGCAGCCTCCAGAGCGGAAAGAGCTCCTACGAGCAGTACTTC. Translation gives CASSLQSGKSSYEQYF.

The chain is built from TRBV15 and TRBJ1-2, with 7 nucleotides matching TRBD1. The CDR3 sequence is 14 residues long. Germline loops: CDR1 LNHNV, CDR2 YYDKDF (reference sequence). Unmatched junction bases numbered 5, after V lost 0 bases and J lost 7 bases. The chain's CDR3 is CATSRERSGGGYTF. Here the CDR3 DNA reads TGTGCCACCAGCAGAGAACGATCAGGGGGTGGCTACACCTTC.

CDR3 coding DNA: TGTGCCAGCAGCCCCGTTCGGGGGGGTACGCAGTATTTT. Translating it yields CASSPVRGGTQYF. The chain employs TRBV6-5 and TRBJ2-3; 8 bases are a match to TRBD2. The CDR3 runs to 13 residues. V was pared by 6 bases and J by 8 bases, with 7 bases of the junction left unmatched. In germline, CDR1 is MNHEY, CDR2 SVGAGI.

This chain uses TRBV15 with TRBJ1-2; possible D gene TRBD1, 5 bases. Germline values: CDR1 LNHNV, CDR2 YYDKDF (reference sequence). This CDR3 has 13 amino acids. V was pared by 0 bases and J by 3 bases, with 5 bases between. As DNA, the CDR3 is TGTGCCACCAGCAGAGAAGGGGACTATGGCTACACCTTC. Encoded protein: CATSREGDYGYTF. The entire variable domain, with the rest obtained from reference TRBV15 and TRBJ1-2, is as follows: DAMVIQNPRYQVTQFGKPVTLSCSQTLNHNVMYWYQQKSSQAPKLLFHYYDKDFNNEADTPDNFQSRRPNTSFCFLDIRSPGLGDTAMYLCATSREGDYGYTFGSGTRLTVV.

The rearrangement links TRBV2 to TRBJ2-7; TRBD2 aligns across 8 bases. The CDR3 contains 13 residues. After removal of 6 bases from V and 6 bases from J, the junction contained 7 bases not matched to a gene. Germline assignment: CDR1 SNHLY and CDR2 FYNNEI. The DNA for the CDR3 is TGTGCCAGCAGCTACGGACTAGCAGGCGAGCAGTACGTC. This gives the protein CASSYGLAGEQYV.

The chain couples TRBV10-1 to TRBJ2-1; 11 bases match TRBD2. The CDR3 covers 15 residues. V shed 3 bases and J 9 bases; nucleotides not matched to a gene: 7. Germline V CDR1 and CDR2: WNHNN, SYGVQD (reference sequence). The CDR3 region has the DNA TGCGCCAGCAGTGAAGGGGGACTAGCGGTGCCTGAGCAGTTCTTC. Translation gives CASSEGGLAVPEQFF.

The chain carries TRBV2 and TRBJ2-1; a possible D gene is TRBD1 (6 bases). Between the trimmed V and J ends, which lost 5 bases and 8 bases, there was a span of 10 bases. CDR1 and CDR2 from the germline V gene are SNHLY and FYNNEI. This CDR3 contains 12 residues. The CDR3 sequence: CASSPGVHEQFF. The CDR3 DNA reads as TGTGCCAGCAGTCCAGGGGTACATGAGCAGTTCTTC.

V and J are TRBV12-2 and TRBJ2-7; the D segment call TRBD1 is taken from the table without a DNA check. TRBV12-2 constitutes a pseudogene. The CDR3 spans 16 residues. For the CDR3, the DNA is TGTGCAAGTCGCCCCCGAAGAGGGACAGACTCCTACGAGCAGTACTTC. It is translated as CASRPRRGTDSYEQYF.

The V and J genes are TRBV5-8 and TRBJ2-7; D gene uncertain. This CDR3 comprises 14 residues. The V and J ends lost 4 bases and 4 bases respectively, with 15 bases between them. CDR1 is SGHTS and CDR2 is YDEGEE in the germline V gene. CDR3 bases: TGTGCCAGCAGCCGCAACCTAAGAAATTACGAGCAGTACGTC. The encoded protein is CASSRNLRNYEQYV.

The J gene is TRBJ2-2, the V gene TRBV9; 9 bases match TRBD1. This CDR3 is 15 amino acids long. The germline V gene encodes CDR1 SGDLS and CDR2 YYNGEE. J was trimmed by 3 bases and V by 4 bases; bases with no gene match: 4. CDR3 loop: CASSTGGWDTGELFF. Here the CDR3 DNA reads TGTGCCAGCAGCACAGGGGGCTGGGACACCGGGGAGCTGTTTTTT.

The V call is TRBV3-1 (or the pseudogene TRBV3-2), the J call TRBJ1-6, with D hard to call. V lost 0 bases and J 10 bases, leaving 16 bases between the germline ends. This CDR3 contains 16 residues. From germline, CDR1 is LGHDT and CDR2 YNNKEL (reference sequence). The CDR3 region is CASSQERGIRDSPLHF. CDR3 nucleotide sequence: TGTGCCAGCAGCCAAGAACGAGGGATCCGTGACTCACCCCTCCACTTT.

This chain connects TRBV9 to TRBJ1-2; D is possibly TRBD1 (5 bases). V gave up 0 bases and J gave up 4 bases, with 13 bases separating them. The CDR3 totals 15 residues. Germline CDR1 and CDR2: SGDLS and YYNGEE. This CDR3 reads CASSVDGQGVYGYTF. The CDR3, as DNA: TGTGCCAGCAGCGTAGACGGCCAGGGCGTCTATGGCTACACCTTC.

This chain links TRBV10-3 with TRBJ1-1, with 10 bases fitting TRBD1. The germline gives CDR1 ENHRY, CDR2 SYGVKD. CDR3 size: 12 residues. V trimming: 4 bases; J trimming: 10 bases; junction bases outside the gene matches: 3. The CDR3 protein is CAISGRDRGAFF. The CDR3 coding sequence is TGTGCCATCAGTGGCCGGGACAGGGGAGCTTTCTTT.

The chain joins TRBV6-5 to TRBJ1-4, with 10 positions matching TRBD1. The ends lost 6 bases at V and 10 bases at J; junction bases unmatched: 11. Germline CDR1 reads MNHEY; CDR2 reads SVGAGI. This CDR3 is built from 15 residues. CDR3 sequence: CASSSSDRGVGKLFF. The CDR3 DNA sequence: TGTGCCAGCAGCTCCTCGGACAGGGGGGTTGGAAAACTGTTTTTT.

This rearrangement joins TRBV5-5 to TRBJ2-6; 9 bases are shared with TRBD1. CDR3 length: 15 residues. Germline V gene lookup returns CDR1 SGHKS and CDR2 YYEKEE (reference sequence). V shed 3 bases and J 6 bases; nucleotides not matched to a gene: 4. CDR3 amino acids: CASSSGTGKANVLTF. DNA of the CDR3: TGTGCCAGCAGCTCCGGGACAGGGAAGGCCAACGTCCTGACTTTC.

This clone has a single count. The chain employs TRBV6-5 and TRBJ1-5, with D possibly matching TRBD1 (5 bases). From germline, CDR1 is MNHEY and CDR2 SVGAGI. The CDR3 has 13 residues. V was cut by 5 bases and J by 5 bases, with 10 bases left in between. The CDR3 DNA sequence: TGTGCCAGCAGTAGAGAAGGGGATCAGCCCCAGCATTTT. This gives the protein CASSREGDQPQHF.

This chain connects TRBV6-1 to TRBJ1-4; D might be TRBD1 (6 bases). V shed 3 bases and J shed 2 bases, with 13 bases lying between them. The CDR3 is 16 amino acids. The germline CDR1 and CDR2 sequences are MNHNS and SASEGT. CDR3 coding DNA: TGTGCCAGCAGTGATGAACTCAGGGGTACTAATGAAAAACTGTTTTTT. It codes for CASSDELRGTNEKLFF.

This sequence joins TRBV11-3 and TRBJ1-1, with 8 nucleotides matching TRBD1. The germline V gene has CDR1 SGHNT and CDR2 YENEEA. The length of the CDR3 is 14 residues. The V and J ends lost 3 bases and 8 bases, in that order; junction bases with no gene match: 8. The CDR3 reads CASSFPGQGREAFF. The CDR3 DNA reads TGTGCCAGCAGCTTCCCCGGACAGGGACGAGAAGCTTTCTTT.

This clone was seen a few times. The chain recombines TRBV6-1 with TRBJ2-1, with 15 bases identical to TRBD2. The CDR3 is made up of 18 amino acids. Germline V lookup: CDR1 MNHNS, CDR2 SASEGT. V gave up 4 bases and J gave up 2 bases; unmatched junction bases: 6. CDR3 sequence reads: CASSGQGLAGGTYNEQFF. DNA for the CDR3: TGTGCCAGCAGTGGACAGGGACTAGCGGGAGGTACCTACAATGAGCAGTTCTTC.

The chain couples TRBV19 to TRBJ1-1; D is ambiguous. The ends were cut back, 5 bases at V and 1 base at J, with 14 bases in the middle. The length of the CDR3 is 15 residues. Germline V gene data show CDR1 as LNHDA and CDR2 as SQIVND (reference sequence). The CDR3 protein is CASSLSWGGNTEAFF. The CDR3 region has the DNA TGTGCCAGTAGTCTCTCGTGGGGAGGGAACACTGAAGCTTTCTTT.

The V and J genes are TRBV11-2 and TRBJ2-7; 7 bases line up with TRBD2. The CDR3 has 18 residues. V was pared by 0 bases and J by 2 bases, with 13 bases of the junction left unmatched. Germline-derived CDR1 and CDR2 are SGHAT and FQNNGV. CDR3 bases: TGTGCCAGCAGCTTAGAGTCGGTAGTCGGGAGGCCTACCTACGAGCAGTACTTC. It yields the protein CASSLESVVGRPTYEQYF.

The V gene is TRBV20-1, the J gene TRBJ2-1, with 9 bases matching TRBD2. Germline values: CDR1 DFQATT, CDR2 SNEGSKA (reference sequence). Trimming removed 3 bases from V and 7 bases from J; junction bases left unmatched: 10. The CDR3 contains 15 residues. Here the CDR3 DNA reads TGCAGTGCTAGTCCCCTAGCGGGGCCTTGGAATGAGCAGTTCTTC. Encoded protein: CSASPLAGPWNEQFF.

The chain recombines TRBV6-5 with TRBJ2-1; unclear D gene. The ends were cut back, 4 bases at V and 4 bases at J, with 14 bases in the middle. Germline assignment: CDR1 MNHEY and CDR2 SVGAGI. The CDR3 totals 15 residues. CDR3: CASSSVRSTYNEQFF. CDR3 nucleotides: TGTGCCAGCAGTTCTGTTCGATCAACTTACAATGAGCAGTTCTTC.

This clone has only a few counts. The V call is TRBV10-3, the J call TRBJ1-1; TRBD1 is a possible D gene (5 bases). CDR3 length equals 15 residues. V was clipped by 4 bases and J by 0 bases, with 12 bases between them. Per the germline V gene, CDR1 is ENHRY and CDR2 is SYGVKD. The CDR3 bases are TGTGCCATCAGTGCAACAGGAAATATGAACACTGAAGCTTTCTTT. As protein: CAISATGNMNTEAFF.

The chain is built from TRBV28 and TRBJ2-4; 9 nucleotides line up with TRBD1. Germline CDR1 is MDHEN and CDR2 is SYDVKM. The CDR3 spans 15 residues. The V gene end was trimmed by 4 bases and the J gene end by 8 bases; junction bases not matched to a gene: 9. The chain's CDR3 is CASSWDRVGVDIQYF. Here the CDR3 DNA reads TGTGCCAGCAGTTGGGACAGGGTGGGAGTGGACATTCAGTACTTC.